This TCR beta chain was recorded in a study of blood T cell repertoires in COVID-19. The CDR3 has 16 amino acids. The germline V gene has CDR1 KGHSH and CDR2 LQKENI. The junction had 5 bases not matched to a gene; V was cut back by 3 bases and J by 4 bases. TCRdb's table, derived via immunoSEQ multiplex PCR, lists solely in-frame clones and lacks some. The sample lists over 120,000 clones; approximately 83% were seen once. The rearrangement links TRBV18 to TRBJ2-3; 12 bases line up with TRBD1. Sequencing input: peripheral blood. The TCR was taken from a woman over 75 with acute or convalescent COVID-19. Here the CDR3 reads CASSPAGTGGPDTQYF. The CDR3 DNA reads TGTGCCAGCTCACCCGCCGGGACAGGGGGCCCAGATACGCAGTATTTT.